This TCR beta chain was identified in a study of blood T cells in healthy people across ages. The CDR3 is 13 amino acids. Trimming left V 8 bases short and J 1 base short, with 11 bases between. Germline assignment: CDR1 MRHNA and CDR2 SNTAGT. Primed by a sample-barcoded 5' primer and a J-beta primer mix, a second PCR proceeded for about 6 to 12 cycles. A tag from a template-switch adaptor with 12 random nucleotides marked each cDNA molecule. TCRdb re-analysed the 5' RACE reads in MiXCR, keeping a single row per CDR3 protein. The table records 1.5 million to 2 million distinct CDR3 sequences, around 48% of them present only once. Ranging in age from about 6 to 90, the donors were healthy Caucasian individuals from Russia.

This clonotype was obtained from a woman in her thirties or forties in good health. The rearrangement links TRBV6-4 to TRBJ1-1; D unclear. The specimen sequenced was blood. CDR3 coding DNA: TGTGCCAGCTCGGAAATGGAGAACACTGAAGCTTTCTTT. Its protein product is CASSEMENTEAFF.